This T cell receptor beta chain was sequenced during a study of control samples from healthy donors and cancer patients. Sequenced by immunoSEQ multiplex PCR; TCRdb stores in-frame clones only, minus some. The profile shows tens of thousands of clones, roughly 96% of them singletons. Germline assignment: CDR1 MDHEN and CDR2 SYDVKM. Trimming removed 6 bases from V and 0 bases from J, with 18 bases in between. This CDR3 comprises 17 residues. The sequence was collected from a woman aged 25 to 39 in good health. V and J are TRBV28 and TRBJ1-5, with a tentative D call TRBD1 (6 bases). Sequenced: blood. CDR3 sequence: CASSPSAGAISNQPQHF. The DNA for the CDR3 is TGTGCCAGCAGCCCATCGGCAGGGGCGATTAGCAATCAGCCCCAGCATTTT.